These 25 T cell receptor beta chains were all obtained from the same sample, sequenced in a study of blood T cell repertoires in COVID-19. Libraries were prepared by immunoSEQ multiplex PCR; TCRdb keeps only in-frame clonotypes and omits some of them. This table holds about 180,000 clones, more than 70% found once. The sample was peripheral blood. The receptors here all came from a person between 70 and 80 years old with COVID-19, enrolled during active disease.

The V call is TRBV7-8, the J call TRBJ2-1; 7 bases are shared with TRBD1. The CDR3 consists of 15 residues. V lost 5 bases to trimming and J lost 0 bases; unmatched junction nucleotides: 4. Per germline, CDR1 SGHVS and CDR2 FQNEAQ. The CDR3 sequence: CASSPRTGSYNEQFF. The CDR3 region has the DNA TGTGCCAGCAGCCCCAGGACAGGCTCCTACAATGAGCAGTTCTTC.

This clone came up a few times. This chain uses TRBV6-5 with TRBJ2-7; no clear D. The CDR3 extends over 13 amino acids. Trimming removed 6 bases from V and 5 bases from J, with 14 bases in between. From germline, CDR1 is MNHEY and CDR2 SVGAGI. In DNA form, the CDR3 reads TGTGCCAGCAGCCCCCCTGCGGTCAACGAGCAGTACTTC. The encoded protein is CASSPPAVNEQYF.

This clone was seen a single time. V and J are TRBV6-5 and TRBJ1-4; no firm D call. With 2 bases removed from V and 0 bases from J, the gap between germline ends came to 7 bases. Germline assignment: CDR1 MNHEY and CDR2 SVGAGI. This CDR3 is 15 amino acids long. DNA for the CDR3: TGTGCCAGCAGTTACCGGGGTGCAACTAATGAAAAACTGTTTTTT. Its protein is CASSYRGATNEKLFF.

The gene calls are TRBV18 and TRBJ2-7; TRBD2 agrees at 7 bases. Germline-derived CDR1 and CDR2 are KGHSH and LQKENI. The J segment lost 6 bases and the V segment lost 3 bases, leaving 14 bases of the junction unmatched. The CDR3 covers 16 residues. The CDR3 DNA is TGTGCCAGCTCACCCCTGTCGGGAAGCGGGACTCCCGAGCAGTACTTC. The encoded protein is CASSPLSGSGTPEQYF.

The rearrangement links TRBV3-1 (or the pseudogene TRBV3-2) to TRBJ2-2, with a weak D call TRBD1 (6 bases). Germline CDR1 LGHDT, CDR2 YNNKEL (reference sequence). V lost 3 bases and J 4 bases, leaving 12 bases between the germline ends. The CDR3 spans 15 residues. CDR3 nucleotide sequence: TGTGCCAGCAGCCACCACCTACAGGGCACCGGGGAGCTGTTTTTT. Translation gives CASSHHLQGTGELFF.

This clone has just a few counts. The V and J genes are TRBV9 and TRBJ1-6; 8 nucleotides line up with TRBD1. The CDR3 is made up of 20 amino acids. The V and J ends lost 0 bases and 0 bases, in that order; junction bases with no gene match: 11. Germline CDR1 reads SGDLS; CDR2 reads YYNGEE. The CDR3 sequence: CASSVDPGGRRSSYNSPLHF. Here the CDR3 DNA reads TGTGCCAGCAGCGTAGATCCAGGGGGCCGGCGAAGCTCCTATAATTCACCCCTCCACTTT.

V usage is TRBV19 and J usage is TRBJ2-3; possible D gene TRBD2, 5 bases. The CDR3 spans 17 residues. Germline V gives CDR1 LNHDA, CDR2 SQIVND (reference sequence). V was trimmed by 3 bases and J by 0 bases, leaving 16 bases between them. The CDR3 spells CASSMNIGNPSTDTQYF. CDR3 sequence (DNA): TGTGCCAGTAGTATGAATATCGGGAACCCGAGCACAGATACGCAGTATTTT.

The rearrangement joins TRBV6-1 to TRBJ2-1; D is unclear. The length of the CDR3 is 14 residues. V was shortened by 3 bases and J by 4 bases, with 10 bases between the two germline ends. Germline assignment: CDR1 MNHNS and CDR2 SASEGT. Here the CDR3 DNA reads TGTGCCAGCAGTGAGGTTAGCTCTTACAATGAGCAGTTCTTC. Amino acids: CASSEVSSYNEQFF.

CDR3 residues: CASSPNSGGKTQYF. CDR3 in DNA: TGTGCCAGCTCACCAAACTCAGGGGGAAAGACCCAGTACTTC. This rearrangement joins TRBV18 to TRBJ2-5; 7 positions match TRBD1. CDR1 and CDR2 from the germline V gene are KGHSH and LQKENI. The length of the CDR3 is 14 residues. Trimming cost V 2 bases and J 6 bases; bases outside gene matches: 6.

This clone has only a few counts. The chain is built from TRBV10-3 and TRBJ1-6, with 7 bases lining up with TRBD1. There are 17 residues in the CDR3. Looked up from germline, CDR1 is ENHRY and CDR2 is SYGVKD. Germline trimming cut 0 bases from V and 7 bases from J; bases unmatched to any gene: 9. CDR3 protein: CAISESLTGTANSPLHF. DNA for the CDR3: TGTGCCATCAGTGAGTCCCTCACAGGGACAGCGAATTCACCCCTCCACTTT.

The rearrangement joins TRBV6-5 to TRBJ1-1; D is uncertain. V was trimmed by 10 bases and J by 5 bases, leaving 17 bases between them. The CDR3 totals 13 residues. Germline V lookup: CDR1 MNHEY, CDR2 SVGAGI. The CDR3 reads CATPNRGRTEAFF. CDR3 bases: TGTGCCACCCCTAACCGAGGGAGAACTGAAGCTTTCTTT.

The chain recombines TRBV10-2 with TRBJ1-5, with TRBD1 matching 7 bases. CDR1 and CDR2 from the germline V gene are WSHSY and SAAADI. The V segment lost 8 bases and the J segment 4 bases; nucleotides outside the gene matches: 14. CDR3 length: 16 residues. CDR3 sequence reads: CASSPGGTAFNQPQHF. The DNA of the CDR3 is TGCGCCAGCTCCCCAGGGGGGACAGCCTTTAATCAGCCCCAGCATTTT.

The count of this clone is one. The gene calls are TRBV18 and TRBJ2-5, with 10 positions matching TRBD2. This CDR3 region has 15 residues. Trimming at V came to 3 bases and at J to 2 bases, leaving 3 bases not matched to a gene. Germline values: CDR1 KGHSH, CDR2 LQKENI. CDR3 nucleotide sequence: TGTGCCAGCTCACCTTTACTAGCGGGGCAAGAGACCCAGTACTTC. Residues: CASSPLLAGQETQYF.

The rearrangement links TRBV6-4 to TRBJ1-5, with D possibly TRBD1 on 5 matching bases. Trimming took off 3 bases at V and 1 base at J, with 7 bases between the two ends. Germline CDR1 reads MRHNA; CDR2 reads SNTAGT. The CDR3 spans 14 residues. The CDR3 coding sequence is TGTGCCAGCAGTGAGGCAGGGAGCAATCAGCCCCAGCATTTT. The encoded protein is CASSEAGSNQPQHF.

The V and J genes are TRBV11-2 and TRBJ2-5, with D maybe TRBD1 (6 bases). The CDR3 is 14 residues long. Germline CDR1 and CDR2: SGHAT and FQNNGV. The germline V and J ends were trimmed by 2 bases and 2 bases, with 9 bases remaining between them. The CDR3 DNA reads as TGTGCCAGCAGCTTAAGACAGGTACAAGAGACCCAGTACTTC. It yields the protein CASSLRQVQETQYF.

V and J are TRBV28 and TRBJ1-1; D is uncertain. Trimming took 5 bases from V and 1 from J, leaving 11 bases between them. CDR1 and CDR2 (germline): MDHEN, SYDVKM. CDR3 length: 14 residues. In DNA, the CDR3 is TGTGCCAGCAGTGCTCCAGGAAAGAACACTGAAGCTTTCTTT. Its protein product is CASSAPGKNTEAFF. The full variable domain, its missing parts supplied by reference TRBV28 and TRBJ1-1, is DVKVTQSSRYLVKRTGEKVFLECVQDMDHENMFWYRQDPGLGLRLIYFSYDVKMKEKGDIPEGYSVSREKKERFSLILESASTNQTSMYLCASSAPGKNTEAFFGQGTRLTVV.

This clone was observed once. V usage is TRBV6-2 or TRBV6-3 and J usage is TRBJ1-1; D call uncertain. The CDR3 consists of 15 residues. The V gene's germline CDR1 is MNHEY and CDR2 SVGEGT. Trimming removed 5 bases from V and 1 base from J, with 14 bases in between. Written as DNA, the CDR3 is TGTGCCAGCAGTATCGTTGGAGGGCAGAACACTGAAGCTTTCTTT. Protein sequence: CASSIVGGQNTEAFF.

The rearrangement links TRBV10-3 to TRBJ1-6; possible D gene TRBD1, 5 bases. The ends were cut back, 10 bases at V and 8 bases at J, with 18 bases in the middle. This CDR3 is 14 amino acids long. CDR1 is ENHRY and CDR2 is SYGVKD in the germline V gene. The CDR3 coding sequence is TGTGCCAGCCAACGGACGCAAGGGGATTCACCCCTCCACTTT. It translates to CASQRTQGDSPLHF.

The chain employs TRBV27 and TRBJ1-5; 7 bases fit TRBD1. The germline V gene encodes CDR1 MNHEY and CDR2 SMNVEV (reference sequence). Germline trimming cut 2 bases from V and 4 bases from J; bases unmatched to any gene: 2. The CDR3 contains 14 residues. Here the CDR3 DNA reads TGTGCCAGCAGTTTAAGGGACAGAAATCAGCCCCAGCATTTT. This sequence encodes CASSLRDRNQPQHF.

V is TRBV28 and J is TRBJ1-6; TRBD1 is a possible D gene (6 bases). Germline V CDR1 and CDR2: MDHEN, SYDVKM. This CDR3 is built from 18 residues. Trimming took 5 bases from V and 3 from J, leaving 20 bases between them. CDR3 in DNA: TGTGCCAGCAGTGCCAGGGGACGCGAGACAGGCTATAATTCACCCCTCCACTTT. It encodes CASSARGRETGYNSPLHF.

This chain uses TRBV28 with TRBJ2-3; D might be TRBD1 (6 bases). Trimming shortened V by 2 bases and J by 3 bases, and 9 bases separated the two germline ends. Germline lookup yields CDR1 MDHEN and CDR2 SYDVKM. This CDR3 has 14 amino acids. CDR3 region: CASSLPGTTDTQYF. The CDR3, as DNA: TGTGCCAGCAGTTTACCCGGGACAACAGATACGCAGTATTTT.

V is TRBV5-1 and J is TRBJ1-5; D possibly corresponds to TRBD1 (5 bases). The CDR3 length is 15 residues. Trimming pared 6 bases from V and 0 bases from J, leaving 13 bases between. Looked up from germline, CDR1 is SGHRS and CDR2 is YFSETQ. The CDR3 reads CASKPADSSNQPQHF. CDR3 DNA sequence: TGCGCCAGCAAACCCGCTGACAGTAGCAATCAGCCCCAGCATTTT.

V and J are TRBV27 and TRBJ2-2; tentatively, D is TRBD1 (5 bases). V was cut by 5 bases and J by 0 bases, with 16 bases left in between. The CDR3 runs to 17 residues. Germline V gene data show CDR1 as MNHEY and CDR2 as SMNVEV (reference sequence). The CDR3, as DNA: TGTGCCAGCAGTCCCTCTAGGGGCCTCGCGAACACCGGGGAGCTGTTTTTT. Translation: CASSPSRGLANTGELFF.

This chain joins TRBV10-3 and TRBJ2-4; 9 bases match TRBD2. CDR1 is ENHRY and CDR2 is SYGVKD in the germline V gene. J lost 7 bases, V lost 10 bases, and 8 bases had no gene match. The CDR3 runs to 13 residues. The CDR3 is CATRGLAFNIQYF. The CDR3 DNA reads as TGTGCCACCAGAGGACTAGCGTTCAACATTCAGTACTTC.

The chain joins TRBV6-4 to TRBJ2-3; D ambiguous. This CDR3 is 14 amino acids long. Germline V gene sequence: CDR1 MRHNA, CDR2 SNTAGT. V shed 5 bases and J shed 3 bases, with 12 bases lying between them. The CDR3 sequence: CASSTSHETDTQYF. In nucleotides, the CDR3 is TGTGCCAGCAGTACCTCCCACGAGACAGATACGCAGTATTTT.